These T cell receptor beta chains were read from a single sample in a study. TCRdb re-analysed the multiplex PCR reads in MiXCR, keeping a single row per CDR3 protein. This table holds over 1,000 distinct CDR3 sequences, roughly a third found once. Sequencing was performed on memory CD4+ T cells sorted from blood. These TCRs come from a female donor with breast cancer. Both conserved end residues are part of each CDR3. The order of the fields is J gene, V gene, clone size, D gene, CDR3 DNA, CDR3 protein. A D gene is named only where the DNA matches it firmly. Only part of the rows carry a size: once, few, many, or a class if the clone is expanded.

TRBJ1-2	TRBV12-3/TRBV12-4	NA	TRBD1	TGTGCCAGCACCCTAATGGGACAGGGAAGGTATGGCTACACCTTC	CASTLMGQGRYGYTF
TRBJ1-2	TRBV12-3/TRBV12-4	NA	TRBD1	TGTGCCAGCAGTTTTGGTCTCGGACAGGGGAACTATGGCTACACCTTC	CASSFGLGQGNYGYTF
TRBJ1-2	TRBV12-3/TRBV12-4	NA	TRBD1	TGTGCCAGCAGCCTAGACAGGGCCCACTATGGCTACACCTTC	CASSLDRAHYGYTF
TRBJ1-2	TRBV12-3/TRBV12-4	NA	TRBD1	TGTGCCAGCAGCCGGTCCGGGACAGGGTACTATGGCTACACCTTC	CASSRSGTGYYGYTF
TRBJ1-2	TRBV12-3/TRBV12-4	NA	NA	TGTGCCAGCAGTTTAGAGGGACACCGGTATGGCTACACCTTC	CASSLEGHRYGYTF
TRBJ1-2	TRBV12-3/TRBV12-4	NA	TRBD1	TGTGCCAGCAGTGCGGGACAGGGCGGCGGCTACACCTTC	CASSAGQGGGYTF
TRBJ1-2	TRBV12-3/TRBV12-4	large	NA	TGTGCCAGCAGCAATAGGGGCGATGGCTACACCTTC	CASSNRGDGYTF
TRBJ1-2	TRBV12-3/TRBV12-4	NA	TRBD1	TGTGCCAGCATGGACGGGACAGTCGACTATGGCTACACCTTC	CASMDGTVDYGYTF
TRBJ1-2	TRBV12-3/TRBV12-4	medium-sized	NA	TGTGCCAGCAGTTTATTTCCGGGACTCTATGGCTACACCTTC	CASSLFPGLYGYTF
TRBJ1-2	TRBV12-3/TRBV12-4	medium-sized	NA	TGTGCCAGCAGCCCCGGGGCGGACCTGCGGGGCTACACCTTC	CASSPGADLRGYTF
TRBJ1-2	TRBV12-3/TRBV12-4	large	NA	TGTGCCAGCAGTTTAACGATAACAGGTGGCTACACCTTC	CASSLTITGGYTF
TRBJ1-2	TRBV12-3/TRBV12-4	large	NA	TGTGCCAGCAGTTCGGCGGGTGCGCGCTATGGCTACACCTTC	CASSSAGARYGYTF
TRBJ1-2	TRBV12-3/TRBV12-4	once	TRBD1	TGTGCCAGCATCCAGGGACAGGGTTTAGGCGATGGCTACACCTTC	CASIQGQGLGDGYTF
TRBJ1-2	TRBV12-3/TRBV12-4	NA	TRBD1	TGTGCCAGCAGCGACAGGGGCTATGGCTACACCTTC	CASSDRGYGYTF
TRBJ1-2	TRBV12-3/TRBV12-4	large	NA	TGTGCCAGCAGTTTAGGCAGGGATTATGGCTACACCTTC	CASSLGRDYGYTF
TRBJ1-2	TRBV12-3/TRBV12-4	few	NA	TGTGCCAGCAGTTGGAGGGATAGTGGCTACACCTTC	CASSWRDSGYTF
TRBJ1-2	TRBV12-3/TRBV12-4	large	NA	TGTGCCAGCAGCCTAAGGACATTCGGCTACACCTTC	CASSLRTFGYTF
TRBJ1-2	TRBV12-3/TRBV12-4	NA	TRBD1	TGTGCCAGCAGTTCCCGGACAGGGAACCGGAATGGCTACACCTTC	CASSSRTGNRNGYTF
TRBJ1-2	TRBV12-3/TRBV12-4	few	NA	TGTGCCAGCAGTTTGCGTAAACGATCGCTATACGGCTACACCTTC	CASSLRKRSLYGYTF
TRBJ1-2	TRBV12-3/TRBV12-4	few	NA	TGTGCCAGCAGTTTTCGGACGCCTCTTGGCTACACCTTC	CASSFRTPLGYTF
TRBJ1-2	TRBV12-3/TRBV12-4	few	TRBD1	TGTGCCAGCAGTCCCCGGACAGGGGAAGACGGCTATGGCTACACCTTC	CASSPRTGEDGYGYTF
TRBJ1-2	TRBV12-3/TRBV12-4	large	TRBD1	TGTGCCAGCAGTTTAGCGGGACAGGGCCATGGCTACACCTTC	CASSLAGQGHGYTF
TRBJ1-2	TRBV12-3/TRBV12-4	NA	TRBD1	TGTGCCAGCAGTTTAGGGCGCCAGGGACAGGGATCTGGCTACACCTTC	CASSLGRQGQGSGYTF
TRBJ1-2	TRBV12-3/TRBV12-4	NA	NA	TGTGCCAGCACCCTAGGACAGAGCTATGGCTACACCTTC	CASTLGQSYGYTF
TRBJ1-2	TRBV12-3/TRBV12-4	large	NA	TGTGCCAGCAGCGGGATTAACTATGGCTACACCTTC	CASSGINYGYTF
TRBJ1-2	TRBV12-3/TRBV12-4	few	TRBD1	TGTGCCAGCAGTTCTTCTGACAGGGGAGGTGGCTACACCTTC	CASSSSDRGGGYTF